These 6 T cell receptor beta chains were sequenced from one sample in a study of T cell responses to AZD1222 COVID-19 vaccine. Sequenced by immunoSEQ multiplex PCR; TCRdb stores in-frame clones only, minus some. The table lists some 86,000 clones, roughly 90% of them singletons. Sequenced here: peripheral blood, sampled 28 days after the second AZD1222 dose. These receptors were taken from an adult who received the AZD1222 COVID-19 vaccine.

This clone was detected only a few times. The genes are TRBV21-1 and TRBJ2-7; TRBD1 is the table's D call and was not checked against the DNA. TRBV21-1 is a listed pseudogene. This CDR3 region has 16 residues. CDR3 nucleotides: TGTGCCAGCAGCCCGCAACCTCCGGGACAGCGTTGCGAGCAGTACTTC. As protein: CASSPQPPGQRCEQYF.

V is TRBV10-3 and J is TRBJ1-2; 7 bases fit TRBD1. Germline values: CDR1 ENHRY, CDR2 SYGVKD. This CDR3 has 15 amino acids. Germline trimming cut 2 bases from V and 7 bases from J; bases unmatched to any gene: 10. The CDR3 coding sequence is TGTGCCATCAGTGAGACCGGACAGGCCGGCCTTGGCTACACCTTC. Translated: CAISETGQAGLGYTF.

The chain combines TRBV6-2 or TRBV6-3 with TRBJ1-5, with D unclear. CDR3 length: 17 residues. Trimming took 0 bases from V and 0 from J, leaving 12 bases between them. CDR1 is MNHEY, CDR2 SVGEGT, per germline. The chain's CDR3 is CASSYSIREPSNQPQHF. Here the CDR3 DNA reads TGTGCCAGCAGTTACTCGATCCGGGAACCTAGCAATCAGCCCCAGCATTTT.

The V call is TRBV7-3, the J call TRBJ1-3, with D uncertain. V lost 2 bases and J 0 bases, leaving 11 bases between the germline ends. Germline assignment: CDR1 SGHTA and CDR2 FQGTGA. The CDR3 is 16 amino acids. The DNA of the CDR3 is TGTGCCAGCAGCTTAGAAGGCACCCTCTCTGGAAACACCATATATTTT. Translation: CASSLEGTLSGNTIYF.

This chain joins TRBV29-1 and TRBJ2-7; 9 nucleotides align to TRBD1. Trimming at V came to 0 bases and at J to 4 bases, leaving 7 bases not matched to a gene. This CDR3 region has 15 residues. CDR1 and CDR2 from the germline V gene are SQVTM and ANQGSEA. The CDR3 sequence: CSVEEGRQGEYEQYF. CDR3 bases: TGCAGCGTTGAAGAGGGTCGACAGGGGGAATACGAGCAGTACTTC.

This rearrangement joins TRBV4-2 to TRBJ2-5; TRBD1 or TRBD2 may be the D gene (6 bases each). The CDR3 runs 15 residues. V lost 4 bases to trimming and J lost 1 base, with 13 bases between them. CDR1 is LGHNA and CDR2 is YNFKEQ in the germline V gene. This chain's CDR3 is CASSPLGGLQETQYF. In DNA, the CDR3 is TGTGCCAGCAGCCCTTTGGGGGGCCTCCAAGAGACCCAGTACTTC.